One sample yielded the 21 T cell receptor beta chains listed below, sequenced in a study of blood T cell repertoires in COVID-19 (dated by TCRdb to about 2020). The method behind the library was the immunoSEQ multiplex PCR assay. TCRdb carries this immuneACCESS record with in-frame sequences only. Its versions omit some clonotypes, under half of them owing to an unresolved V gene in the studies checked, with the rest unexplained. The sample table records about 210,000 clones; around 87% of these occur just once. The ten most abundant clones make up about 7% of the sample. The specimen was PBMCs or T cells enriched from blood (not recorded which). Receptor source: a man aged 25 to 40 in a cohort exposed to, infected with or recovered from COVID-19 (not recorded which).

This rearrangement joins TRBV7-2 to TRBJ1-1; D is undetermined. The V and J ends lost 3 bases and 0 bases respectively, with 8 bases between them. Germline lookup yields CDR1 SGHTA and CDR2 FQGNSA. This CDR3 contains 14 residues. CDR3 coding DNA: TGTGCCAGCAGCTTGAGAAGTATGAACACTGAAGCTTTCTTT. Translation gives CASSLRSMNTEAFF.

The chain joins TRBV5-8 to TRBJ1-3; no definite D call. CDR1 and CDR2 (germline): SGHTS, YDEGEE. The CDR3 runs 17 residues. V lost 4 bases to trimming and J lost 4 bases, with 21 bases between them. The CDR3 nucleotides read TGTGCCAGCAGCGGGCCCGGACTACCTTCTTCGGGAAACACCATATATTTT. This encodes CASSGPGLPSSGNTIYF.

V is TRBV7-3 and J is TRBJ2-2, with 7 bases matching TRBD1. This CDR3 region has 15 residues. CDR1 and CDR2 (germline): SGHTA, FQGTGA. Germline trimming cut 2 bases from V and 6 bases from J; bases unmatched to any gene: 6. For the CDR3, the DNA is TGTGCCAGCAGCTTATACCGGGACAGCGCCGGGGAGCTGTTTTTT. Translating gives CASSLYRDSAGELFF. Drawing the rest from reference TRBV7-3 and TRBJ2-2, the complete variable domain is GAGVSQTPSNKVTEKGKYVELRCDPISGHTALYWYRQSLGQGPEFLIYFQGTGAADDSGLPNDRFFAVRPEGSVSTLKIQRTERGDSAVYLCASSLYRDSAGELFFGEGSRLTVL.

The gene calls are TRBV5-6 and TRBJ1-5; TRBD1 might be the D (5 bases). Per germline, CDR1 SGHDT and CDR2 YYEEEE. Trimming pared 3 bases from V and 3 bases from J, leaving 13 bases between. The CDR3 consists of 15 residues. CDR3 DNA sequence: TGTGCCAGCAGCTCATCGCGGGGGTACAATCAGCCCCAGCATTTT. Translating it yields CASSSSRGYNQPQHF.

This clone has only one observation. This chain connects TRBV7-8 to TRBJ1-4, with TRBD1 as a possible D gene (6 bases). V was trimmed by 5 bases and J by 0 bases, leaving 10 bases between them. The germline CDR1 and CDR2 sequences are SGHVS and FQNEAQ. The CDR3 has 15 residues. CDR3 in amino acids: CASSIRQATNEKLFF. CDR3 bases: TGTGCCAGCAGCATCCGACAGGCAACTAATGAAAAACTGTTTTTT.

The chain combines TRBV4-1 with TRBJ2-7; 7 bases map to TRBD1. Germline values: CDR1 MGHRA, CDR2 YSYEKL. Unmatched junction bases numbered 9, after V lost 0 bases and J lost 1 base. The CDR3 spans 17 residues. The DNA of the CDR3 is TGCGCCAGCAGCCAAGAACCCACAGGGGCAGGGTCCTACGAGCAGTACTTC. Protein product: CASSQEPTGAGSYEQYF.

This chain connects TRBV7-2 to TRBJ2-5, with D possibly matching TRBD2 (6 bases). This CDR3 is 14 amino acids long. CDR1 and CDR2 (germline): SGHTA, FQGNSA. Between the trimmed V and J ends, which lost 5 bases and 5 bases, there was a span of 15 bases. CDR3 residues: CASSLRLDRETQYF. The CDR3 region has the DNA TGTGCCAGCAGCCTCCGACTAGACCGCGAGACCCAGTACTTC.

V and J are TRBV28 and TRBJ1-4; D uncertain. V was trimmed by 2 bases and J by 8 bases, leaving 12 bases between them. Germline loops: CDR1 MDHEN, CDR2 SYDVKM. The CDR3 runs to 14 residues. The CDR3 nucleotides are TGTGCCAGCAGTTTAATCGAGGAACGGGAAAAACTGTTTTTT. Residues: CASSLIEEREKLFF.

The rearrangement joins TRBV5-4 to TRBJ1-6, with D possibly matching TRBD1 (6 bases). The CDR3 loop spans 13 amino acids. The V end lost 4 bases, the J end lost 9 bases, and 11 bases lay between the germline ends. Germline V gives CDR1 SGHNT, CDR2 YYREEE (reference sequence). The DNA for the CDR3 is TGTGCCAGCAGCGGACGAGGGGGTTCACCCCTCCACTTT. Translation: CASSGRGGSPLHF.

The chain employs TRBV6-4 and TRBJ2-1; 13 bases agree with TRBD2. Trimming removed 3 bases from V and 6 bases from J; junction bases left unmatched: 2. CDR3 length: 15 amino acids. Germline CDR1 and CDR2: MRHNA and SNTAGT. The CDR3 loop is CASSEGTSGANEQFF. The CDR3 DNA reads as TGTGCCAGCAGTGAAGGGACTAGCGGGGCCAATGAGCAGTTCTTC.

CDR3: CASSQERDRGRDEQYF. CDR3 nucleotides: TGTGCCAGCAGCCAAGAGCGGGACAGGGGGCGGGACGAGCAGTACTTC. This chain uses TRBV4-2 with TRBJ2-7; 12 bases are shared with TRBD1. Trimming at V came to 0 bases and at J to 5 bases, leaving 5 bases not matched to a gene. Germline V gene lookup returns CDR1 LGHNA and CDR2 YNFKEQ. CDR3 length: 16 amino acids.

The chain recombines TRBV5-1 with TRBJ2-2; TRBD2 matches at 10 bases. Germline V gene sequence: CDR1 SGHRS, CDR2 YFSETQ. CDR3 length: 16 residues. V shed 0 bases, J shed 8 bases, and the junction held 7 bases outside the gene matches. The DNA of the CDR3 is TGCGCCAGCAGCTTGGCCGGACTAGCGGCCAGGGGGGAGCTGTTTTTT. This translates into CASSLAGLAARGELFF. The full variable domain, completed using reference TRBV5-1 and TRBJ2-2, is KAGVTQTPRYLIKTRGQQVTLSCSPISGHRSVSWYQQTPGQGLQFLFEYFSETQRNKGNFPGRFSGRQFSNSRSEMNVSTLELGDSALYLCASSLAGLAARGELFFGEGSRLTVL.

V usage is TRBV4-1 and J usage is TRBJ2-1, with TRBD1 matching over 11 bases. The CDR3 is made up of 17 amino acids. Trimming took 3 bases from V and 9 from J; bases not matched to a gene: 13. Germline V gene data show CDR1 as MGHRA and CDR2 as YSYEKL. This CDR3 reads CASSHTIQGQGAVEQFF. The CDR3 DNA reads as TGCGCCAGCAGCCACACGATACAAGGACAGGGGGCAGTTGAGCAGTTCTTC.

The chain links TRBV7-3 to TRBJ2-2; D uncertain. V was cut by 5 bases and J by 0 bases, with 4 bases left in between. Germline CDR1 and CDR2: SGHTA and FQGTGA. The CDR3 consists of 13 residues. The CDR3 DNA follows: TGTGCCAGCAGCCCCTCGAACACCGGGGAGCTGTTTTTT. This gives the protein CASSPSNTGELFF.

This clone was seen a single time. CDR3 amino acids: CASGVHRGGSPAFF. In DNA form, the CDR3 reads TGTGCCAGCGGCGTCCATAGGGGAGGATCACCAGCTTTCTTT. The V and J genes are TRBV19 and TRBJ1-1; D is possibly TRBD1 (5 bases). CDR3 size: 14 residues. V lost 9 bases, J lost 10 bases, and 24 bases lay in between. Germline V lookup: CDR1 LNHDA, CDR2 SQIVND (reference sequence).

This clone appeared once. The chain uses TRBV4-2 and TRBJ1-1, with 7 bases matching TRBD1. V shed 4 bases, J shed 1 base, and the junction held 9 bases outside the gene matches. This CDR3 is built from 16 residues. In germline, CDR1 is LGHNA, CDR2 YNFKEQ. The CDR3 DNA is TGTGCCAGCAGCCGGCAACCGGGACAGCAGAACACTGAAGCTTTCTTT. Protein product: CASSRQPGQQNTEAFF.

A word on this clone: In the same sample, other DNA sequences code for this CDR3. The chain links TRBV28 to TRBJ1-3; D ambiguous. CDR1 and CDR2 (germline): MDHEN, SYDVKM. This CDR3 spans 12 amino acids. Trimming shortened V by 3 bases and J by 3 bases, and 3 bases separated the two germline ends. The CDR3 protein is CASSFLGNTIYF. The CDR3 nucleotides read TGTGCCAGCAGTTTTCTTGGAAACACCATATATTTT.

The chain combines TRBV29-1 with TRBJ2-7, with no clear D. Per the germline V gene, CDR1 is SQVTM and CDR2 is ANQGSEA. The CDR3 loop spans 10 amino acids. The V end lost 6 bases, the J end lost 5 bases, and 8 bases lay between the germline ends. The CDR3 nucleotides read TGCAGCGTGTATCGAGACGAGCAGTACTTC. Protein product: CSVYRDEQYF.

This clone is a singleton in its sample. The chain links TRBV28 to TRBJ2-1; 10 bases align to TRBD2. The CDR3 consists of 16 residues. Trimming cost V 4 bases and J 6 bases; bases outside gene matches: 9. Looked up from germline, CDR1 is MDHEN and CDR2 is SYDVKM. The CDR3 sequence: CASSSPASGSINEQFF. The CDR3 DNA is TGTGCCAGCAGTTCCCCAGCTAGCGGGAGTATCAATGAGCAGTTCTTC.

The chain couples TRBV9 to TRBJ2-5, with 12 bases matching TRBD2. CDR1 is SGDLS, CDR2 YYNGEE, per germline. J lost 3 bases, V lost 3 bases, and 3 bases had no gene match. The CDR3 spans 15 residues. The CDR3 region is CASSGWTSGEETQYF. CDR3 coding DNA: TGTGCCAGCAGCGGGTGGACTAGCGGGGAAGAGACCCAGTACTTC. Supplemented by reference TRBV9 and TRBJ2-5, the full variable domain reads DSGVTQTPKHLITATGQRVTLRCSPRSGDLSVYWYQQSLDQGLQFLIQYYNGEERAKGNILERFSAQQFPDLHSELNLSSLELGDSALYFCASSGWTSGEETQYFGPGTRLLVL.

The chain links TRBV6-2 or TRBV6-3 to TRBJ1-4; no reliable D call. The germline V gene has CDR1 MNHEY and CDR2 SVGEGT. With 2 bases removed from V and 0 bases from J, the gap between germline ends came to 7 bases. The CDR3 has 15 amino acids. The CDR3 sequence: CASSYGAATNEKLFF. The DNA of the CDR3 is TGTGCCAGCAGTTACGGTGCGGCAACTAATGAAAAACTGTTTTTT.